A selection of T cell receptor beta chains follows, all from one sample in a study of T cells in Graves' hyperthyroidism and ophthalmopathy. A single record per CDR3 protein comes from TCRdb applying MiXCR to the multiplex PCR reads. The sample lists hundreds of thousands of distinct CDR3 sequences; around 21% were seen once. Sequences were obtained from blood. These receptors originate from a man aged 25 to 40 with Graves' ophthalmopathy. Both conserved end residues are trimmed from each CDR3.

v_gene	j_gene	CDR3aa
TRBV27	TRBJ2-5	ASSGGGVVSGTQY
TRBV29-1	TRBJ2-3	SVETGEDTQY
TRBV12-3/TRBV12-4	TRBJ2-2	ASRRNTENTGELF
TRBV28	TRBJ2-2	ASSHTRAGELF
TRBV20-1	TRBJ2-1	SARDAARVYNEQF
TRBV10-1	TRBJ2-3	ASSESGLGGRVTDTQY
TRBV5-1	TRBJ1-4	ASSTGQGAVEKLF
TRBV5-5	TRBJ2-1	ASSQGLAANEQF
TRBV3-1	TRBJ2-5	ASENWAGRETQY
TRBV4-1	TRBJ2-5	ASSQELGRETQY
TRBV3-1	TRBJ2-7	ASSLAGTGNEQY
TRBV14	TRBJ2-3	ASSPRVITHTDTQY
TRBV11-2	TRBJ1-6	ASSPPTSPLH
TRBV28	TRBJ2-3	ASRRGGLGDTQY
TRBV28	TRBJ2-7	ANVPAADYEQY
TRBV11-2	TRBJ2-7	ASSYYTRRPGLAGGPHEQY
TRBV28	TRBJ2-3	ASSVKTATDTQY
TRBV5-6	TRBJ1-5	ASTFRGASNQPQH
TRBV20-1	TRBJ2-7	SARQRGLSYEQY
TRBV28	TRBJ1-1	ASKRPRMNTEAF
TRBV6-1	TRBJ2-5	ASSFRGSLRPETQY
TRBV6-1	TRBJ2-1	ASSGQGGTSGLNNEQF
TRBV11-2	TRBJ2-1	ASSQPGQKKVAEQF
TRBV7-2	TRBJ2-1	ASSVPSYAREF
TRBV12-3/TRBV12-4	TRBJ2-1	ASSSGTSRIVSYNEQF
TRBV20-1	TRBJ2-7	SARDWDRSSYEQY
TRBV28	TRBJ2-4	ASSLSPPTKNIQY
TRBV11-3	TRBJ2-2	ASSLDGNIGELF
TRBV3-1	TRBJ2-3	ASSQDGRGRLDTQY
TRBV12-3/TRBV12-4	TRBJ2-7	ASSFESWDRSYEQY
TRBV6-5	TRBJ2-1	ASSLYRGHNEQF
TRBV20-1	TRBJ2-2	SAGTRSGFTGELF
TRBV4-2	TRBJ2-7	ASSQTNGGEQY
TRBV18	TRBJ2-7	ASSPRQGGEQY
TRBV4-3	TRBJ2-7	ASSQEGTGNSYEQY
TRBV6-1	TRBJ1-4	ASMVLTNEKLF
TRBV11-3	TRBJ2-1	ASSSGLEFNEQF
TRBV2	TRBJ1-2	ASMGTAPNYGYT